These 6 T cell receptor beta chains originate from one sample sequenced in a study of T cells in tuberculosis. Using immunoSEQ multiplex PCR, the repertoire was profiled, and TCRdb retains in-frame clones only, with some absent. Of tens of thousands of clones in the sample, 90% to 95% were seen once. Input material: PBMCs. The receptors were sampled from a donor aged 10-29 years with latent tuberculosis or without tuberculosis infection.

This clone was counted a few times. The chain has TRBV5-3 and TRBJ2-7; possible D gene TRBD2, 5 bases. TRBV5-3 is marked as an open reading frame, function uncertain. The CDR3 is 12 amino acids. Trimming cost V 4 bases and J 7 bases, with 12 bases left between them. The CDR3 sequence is CARSAVTGEQYF. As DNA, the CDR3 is TGTGCCAGAAGCGCCGTCACGGGGGAGCAGTACTTC.

The CDR3 DNA is TGTGCCAGCAGGGCTCCGGACAGAAAAAGCACAGATACGCAGTATTTT. As protein: CASRAPDRKSTDTQYF. V and J are TRBV2 and TRBJ2-3, with D perhaps matching TRBD1 (6 bases). V was cut by 6 bases and J by 0 bases, with 16 bases left in between. The germline gives CDR1 SNHLY, CDR2 FYNNEI. This CDR3 is built from 16 residues. The complete variable domain, with remaining parts taken from reference TRBV2 and TRBJ2-3, reads EPEVTQTPSHQVTQMGQEVILRCVPISNHLYFYWYRQILGQKVEFLVSFYNNEISEKSEIFDDQFSVERPDGSNFTLKIRSTKLEDSAMYFCASRAPDRKSTDTQYFGPGTRLTVL.

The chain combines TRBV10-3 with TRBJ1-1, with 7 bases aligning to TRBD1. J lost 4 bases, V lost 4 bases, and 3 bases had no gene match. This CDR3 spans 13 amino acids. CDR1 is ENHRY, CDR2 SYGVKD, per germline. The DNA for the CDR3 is TGTGCCATCAGTGCCCAGGGGGGCACTGAAGCTTTCTTT. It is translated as CAISAQGGTEAFF.

CDR3: CASGTLGGEQFF. CDR3 nucleotides: TGCGCCAGCGGAACTCTGGGAGGTGAGCAGTTCTTC. This sequence joins TRBV5-1 and TRBJ2-1, with a possible D match to TRBD2 (6 bases). Germline lookup yields CDR1 SGHRS and CDR2 YFSETQ. The CDR3 is 12 residues long. V lost 7 bases and J 9 bases, leaving 14 bases between the germline ends.

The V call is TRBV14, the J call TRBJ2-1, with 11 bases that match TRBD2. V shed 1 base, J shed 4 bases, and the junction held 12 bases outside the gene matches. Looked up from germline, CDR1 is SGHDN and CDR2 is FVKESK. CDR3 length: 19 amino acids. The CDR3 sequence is CASSQVGRIAGGLYNEQFF. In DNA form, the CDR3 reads TGTGCCAGCAGCCAAGTAGGACGGATAGCGGGGGGGTTATACAATGAGCAGTTCTTC.

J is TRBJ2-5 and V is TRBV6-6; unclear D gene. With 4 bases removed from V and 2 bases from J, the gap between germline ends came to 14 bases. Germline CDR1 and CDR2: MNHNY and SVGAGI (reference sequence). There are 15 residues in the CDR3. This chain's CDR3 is CASSSTGAIQETQYF. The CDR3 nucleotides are TGTGCCAGCAGTTCCACCGGTGCCATTCAAGAGACCCAGTACTTC.